The T cell receptor beta chain under discussion was sequenced for a study of beta chain features in type 1 diabetes. On the study more broadly: Sorted cells from all samples, numbering 107,917,701, were examined.

This CDR3 has 8 amino acids. Germline V lookup: CDR1 DFQATT, CDR2 SNEGSKA (reference sequence). Sorted populations all had greater than 98% purity. To note about this clone: The antigen is not known. The junction and the germline gene differ at one end; a read error may be behind it.

Study-wide results and caveats: Patients showed naive, central memory and Treg TCRB repertoires that appeared more similar than those of healthy donors. Shortening that was moderate but significant affected the TCRB CDR3s of Type 1 diabetes patients in all four CD4+ subsets. VDJ junctions from type 1 diabetes patients carried fewer insertions and larger deletions.

The isolated RNA, all of it, was reverse transcribed, so expressed TCRB transcripts were what got sequenced. Clones were sequenced by immunoSEQ multiplex PCR, and TCRdb holds only the in-frame ones, with some missing. This sample has fewer than 350,000 clones, with approximately 16% found just once. The clonotype originates from a man between 18 and 35 years old with type 1 diabetes. The chain links TRBV20-1 to TRBJ1-1; 7 bases fit TRBD1. The sequenced sample consisted of naive CD4+ T cells from blood. The CDR3 DNA follows: TGCAGTGCTAGGGGACAGCTGTTT. This codes for CSARGQLF.